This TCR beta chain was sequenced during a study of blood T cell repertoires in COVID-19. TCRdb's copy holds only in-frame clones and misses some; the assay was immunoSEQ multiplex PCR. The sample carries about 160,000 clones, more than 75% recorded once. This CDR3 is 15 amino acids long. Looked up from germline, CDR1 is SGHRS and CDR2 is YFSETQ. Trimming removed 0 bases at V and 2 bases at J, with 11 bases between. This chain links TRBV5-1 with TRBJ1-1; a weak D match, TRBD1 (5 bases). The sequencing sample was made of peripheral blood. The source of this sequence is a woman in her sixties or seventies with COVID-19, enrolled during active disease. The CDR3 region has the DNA TGCGCCAGCAGCTTGGAGGGGTTGGTCAACACTGAAGCTTTCTTT. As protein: CASSLEGLVNTEAFF.